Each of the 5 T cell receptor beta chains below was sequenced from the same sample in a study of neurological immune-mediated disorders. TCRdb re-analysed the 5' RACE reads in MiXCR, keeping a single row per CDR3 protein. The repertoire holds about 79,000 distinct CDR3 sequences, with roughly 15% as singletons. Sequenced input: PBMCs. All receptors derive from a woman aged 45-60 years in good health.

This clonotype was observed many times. The CDR3 nucleotides read TGTGCCAGCAGTTTCGCGGGACAGCCGTACGAGCAGTACTTC. The encoded protein is CASSFAGQPYEQYF. This chain links TRBV6-2 or TRBV6-3 with TRBJ2-7; the D gene is possibly TRBD1 (7 bases). The germline V and J ends were trimmed by 4 bases and 4 bases, with 14 bases remaining between them. Germline V gene sequence: CDR1 MNHEY, CDR2 SVGEGT. The length of the CDR3 is 14 residues.

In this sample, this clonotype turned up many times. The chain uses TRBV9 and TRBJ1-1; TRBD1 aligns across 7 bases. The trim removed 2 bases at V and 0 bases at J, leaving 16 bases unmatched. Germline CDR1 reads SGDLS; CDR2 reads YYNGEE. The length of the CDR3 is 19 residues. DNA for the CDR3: TGTGCCAGCAGCGTCCCCCCACTCGCGACAGGGCTTATGAACACTGAAGCTTTCTTT. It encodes CASSVPPLATGLMNTEAFF.

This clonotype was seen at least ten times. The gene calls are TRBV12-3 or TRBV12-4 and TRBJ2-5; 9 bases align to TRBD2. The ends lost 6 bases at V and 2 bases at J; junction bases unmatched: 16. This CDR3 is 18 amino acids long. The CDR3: CASSLRVDSGGPQETQYF. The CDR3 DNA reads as TGTGCCAGCAGCCTCCGGGTGGATAGCGGGGGACCACAAGAGACCCAGTACTTC.

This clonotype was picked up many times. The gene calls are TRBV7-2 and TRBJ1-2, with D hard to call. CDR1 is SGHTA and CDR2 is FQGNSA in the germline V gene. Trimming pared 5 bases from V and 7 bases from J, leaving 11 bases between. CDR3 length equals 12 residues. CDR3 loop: CASSPNGRGYTF. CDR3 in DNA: TGTGCCAGCAGCCCCAACGGTCGTGGCTACACCTTC.

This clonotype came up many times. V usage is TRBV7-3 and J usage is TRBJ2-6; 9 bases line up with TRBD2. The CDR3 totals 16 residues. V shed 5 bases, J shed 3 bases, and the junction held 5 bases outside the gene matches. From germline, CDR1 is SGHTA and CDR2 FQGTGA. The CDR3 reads CASSISGSIGANVLTF. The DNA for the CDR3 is TGTGCCAGCAGCATTAGCGGGAGTATTGGGGCCAACGTCCTGACTTTC. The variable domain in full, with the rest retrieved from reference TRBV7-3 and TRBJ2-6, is GAGVSQTPSNKVTEKGKYVELRCDPISGHTALYWYRQSLGQGPEFLIYFQGTGAADDSGLPNDRFFAVRPEGSVSTLKIQRTERGDSAVYLCASSISGSIGANVLTFGAGSRLTVL.